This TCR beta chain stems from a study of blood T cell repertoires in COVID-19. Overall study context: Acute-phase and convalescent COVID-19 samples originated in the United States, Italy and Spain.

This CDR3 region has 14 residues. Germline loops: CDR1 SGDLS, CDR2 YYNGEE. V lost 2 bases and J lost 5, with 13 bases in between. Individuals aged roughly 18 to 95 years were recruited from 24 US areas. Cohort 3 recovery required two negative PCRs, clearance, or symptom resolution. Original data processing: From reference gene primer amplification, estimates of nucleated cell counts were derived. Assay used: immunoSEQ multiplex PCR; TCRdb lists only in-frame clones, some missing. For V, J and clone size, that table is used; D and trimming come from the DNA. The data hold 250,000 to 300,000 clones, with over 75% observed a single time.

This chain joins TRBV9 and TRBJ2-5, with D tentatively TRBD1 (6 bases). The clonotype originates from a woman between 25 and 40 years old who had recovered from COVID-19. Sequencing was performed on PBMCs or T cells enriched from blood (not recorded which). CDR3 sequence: CASSVSGVGETQYF. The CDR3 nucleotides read TGTGCCAGCAGCGTGTCAGGGGTGGGGGAGACCCAGTACTTC. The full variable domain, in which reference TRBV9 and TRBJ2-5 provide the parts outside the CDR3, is DSGVTQTPKHLITATGQRVTLRCSPRSGDLSVYWYQQSLDQGLQFLIQYYNGEERAKGNILERFSAQQFPDLHSELNLSSLELGDSALYFCASSVSGVGETQYFGPGTRLLVL.